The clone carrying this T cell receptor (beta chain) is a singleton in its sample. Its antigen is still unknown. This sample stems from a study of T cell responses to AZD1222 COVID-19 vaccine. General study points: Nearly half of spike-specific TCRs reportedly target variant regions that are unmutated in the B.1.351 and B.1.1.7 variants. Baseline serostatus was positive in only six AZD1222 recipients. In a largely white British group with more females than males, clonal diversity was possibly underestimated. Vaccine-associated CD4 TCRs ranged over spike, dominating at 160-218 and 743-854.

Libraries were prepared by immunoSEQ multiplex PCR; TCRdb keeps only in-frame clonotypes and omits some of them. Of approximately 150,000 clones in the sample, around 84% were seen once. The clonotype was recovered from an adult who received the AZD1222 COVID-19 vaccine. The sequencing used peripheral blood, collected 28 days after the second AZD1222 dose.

For the CDR3, the DNA is TGTGCCAGCAGGATGGGCAGCGGGGGGGCCGGGGAGACCCAGTACTTC. It codes for CASRMGSGGAGETQYF. V usage is TRBV2 and J usage is TRBJ2-5; 10 bases align to TRBD2. CDR1 is SNHLY and CDR2 is FYNNEI in the germline V gene. Trimming cost V 6 bases and J 5 bases; bases outside gene matches: 12. The CDR3 covers 16 residues.